The 27 T cell receptor beta chains listed next were all sequenced from one sample in a study of blood T cells in healthy people across ages. Sample-barcoded 5' priming and a J-beta primer mix drove a second PCR of roughly 6 to 12 cycles. TCRdb processed the 5' RACE reads anew with MiXCR; each CDR3 protein has one entry. The table lists some 690,000 distinct CDR3 sequences, approximately 21% of them singletons. Sequencing was done on a sample of blood. The receptor set was obtained from a man between 65 and 85 years old in good health.

This chain connects TRBV5-1 to TRBJ1-6, with 7 bases that match TRBD1. The CDR3 has 15 amino acids. V was pared by 1 base and J by 8 bases, with 6 bases of the junction left unmatched. The germline gives CDR1 SGHRS, CDR2 YFSETQ. The DNA for the CDR3 is TGCGCCAGCAGCTTGAATACCCAGGGGGATTCACCCCTCCACTTT. Amino acid sequence: CASSLNTQGDSPLHF.

The sample holds a few counts of this clonotype. The V and J genes are TRBV19 and TRBJ1-4; 9 nucleotides match TRBD1. The J segment lost 6 bases and the V segment lost 7 bases, leaving 6 bases of the junction unmatched. Per germline, CDR1 LNHDA and CDR2 SQIVND (reference sequence). The CDR3 sequence is 14 residues long. CDR3 amino acids: CASNPGQGDEKLFF. In DNA form, the CDR3 reads TGTGCCAGTAATCCGGGACAGGGTGATGAAAAACTGTTTTTT.

This clonotype was observed a handful of times. The CDR3 coding sequence is TGCAGCGTCGGACAGGGGTTAGGTCAGCCCCAGCATTTT. Its protein product is CSVGQGLGQPQHF. The rearrangement joins TRBV29-1 to TRBJ1-5, with 9 bases matching TRBD1. This CDR3 has 13 residues. Germline lookup yields CDR1 SQVTM and CDR2 ANQGSEA. V shed 6 bases and J 6 bases; nucleotides not matched to a gene: 6.

CDR3 nucleotide sequence: TGTGCCAGCAGCCAAGGGTTCCGAGTCCAAGAGACCCAGTACTTC. Its protein is CASSQGFRVQETQYF. The gene calls are TRBV3-1 and TRBJ2-5; D is undetermined. This CDR3 comprises 15 residues. CDR1 is LGHDT, CDR2 YNNKEL, per germline (reference sequence). Deletions cut 1 base from V and 1 base from J, with 10 bases between.

This clonotype was recorded a few times. The rearrangement joins TRBV20-1 to TRBJ2-3, with 9 bases matching TRBD2. The length of the CDR3 is 15 residues. The V and J ends lost 8 bases and 4 bases, in that order; junction bases with no gene match: 13. Looked up from germline, CDR1 is DFQATT and CDR2 is SNEGSKA (reference sequence). The CDR3 coding sequence is TGCAGTCCCTCCTCGCATAGCGGGAGATCAGATACGCAGTATTTT. It encodes CSPSSHSGRSDTQYF.

J is TRBJ2-1 and V is TRBV6-6, with 7 bases aligning to TRBD2. CDR1 is MNHNY, CDR2 SVGAGI, per germline (reference sequence). The CDR3 is made up of 13 amino acids. V lost 0 bases, J lost 13 bases, and 6 bases stayed unmatched. The CDR3 sequence is CASSYSGGEFQFF. The CDR3 nucleotides read TGTGCCAGCAGTTACTCTGGGGGGGAGTTTCAGTTCTTC.

V usage is TRBV6-5 and J usage is TRBJ1-5; D is perhaps TRBD1 (6 bases). Trimming cost V 4 bases and J 2 bases, with 12 bases left between them. The length of the CDR3 is 15 residues. Germline V gene sequence: CDR1 MNHEY, CDR2 SVGAGI. Written as DNA, the CDR3 is TGTGCCAGCAGTTCCACAGGGATTGGCAATCAGCCCCAGCATTTT. This encodes CASSSTGIGNQPQHF.

V is TRBV20-1 and J is TRBJ2-1; 10 bases agree with TRBD1. CDR3 size: 16 residues. V shed 3 bases, J shed 4 bases, and the junction held 9 bases outside the gene matches. CDR1 DFQATT and CDR2 SNEGSKA come from the germline V gene (reference sequence). CDR3 amino acids: CSASGLPGQGYNEQFF. CDR3 nucleotide sequence: TGCAGTGCTAGCGGTTTGCCGGGACAGGGGTACAATGAGCAGTTCTTC.

Only a few counts were recorded for this clonotype. The V call is TRBV15, the J call TRBJ1-4; tentative D call: TRBD1 (6 bases). Germline lookup yields CDR1 LNHNV and CDR2 YYDKDF (reference sequence). CDR3 size: 14 residues. V was trimmed by 3 bases and J by 5 bases, leaving 10 bases between them. The CDR3 DNA is TGTGCCACCAGCAGTCATCAGGGGAATGAAAAACTGTTTTTT. The encoded protein is CATSSHQGNEKLFF.

In this sample, this clonotype turned up a few times. With a much larger clone just one base away, this may be a read error. The CDR3 ends on some other residue instead of the conserved phenylalanine or tryptophan, so this is likely a read error. This sequence joins TRBV5-1 and TRBJ2-3, with unresolved D. In germline, CDR1 is SGHRS, CDR2 YFSETQ. This CDR3 has 12 amino acids. The ends were cut back, 2 bases at V and 1 base at J, with 2 bases in the middle. This CDR3 reads CASSFRTDTQYL. The DNA of the CDR3 is TGCGCCAGCAGCTTCCGCACAGATACGCAGTATCTT.

This clonotype was seen more than once but under ten times. This chain uses TRBV12-3 or TRBV12-4 with TRBJ2-7; D call uncertain. Trimming removed 5 bases at V and 5 bases at J, with 7 bases between. There are 11 residues in the CDR3. CDR3 in amino acids: CASSTLHEQYF. Here the CDR3 DNA reads TGTGCCAGCAGTACCCTACACGAGCAGTACTTC.

This clonotype was seen a handful of times. The V and J genes are TRBV7-9 and TRBJ1-2, with TRBD1 as a possible D gene (6 bases). CDR1 is SEHNR, CDR2 FQNEAQ, per germline (reference sequence). The CDR3 is made up of 13 amino acids. Trimming took 5 bases from V and 4 from J, leaving 11 bases between them. CDR3: CASSADRSYGYTF. In nucleotides, the CDR3 is TGTGCCAGCAGCGCTGACAGGAGCTATGGCTACACCTTC.

The V gene is TRBV29-1, the J gene TRBJ2-3, with D hard to call. The CDR3 runs to 13 residues. Trimming pared 7 bases from V and 2 bases from J, leaving 13 bases between. Germline V gene sequence: CDR1 SQVTM, CDR2 ANQGSEA. This chain's CDR3 is CSAIRSNTDTQYF. The CDR3 coding sequence is TGCAGCGCCATCCGTTCCAACACAGATACGCAGTATTTT.

V gene TRBV12-3 or TRBV12-4 combines with J gene TRBJ1-3; D is ambiguous. This CDR3 has 13 residues. V dropped 8 bases and J dropped 0 bases, with 8 bases sitting between them. The CDR3 sequence is CASPTPSGNTIYF. For the CDR3, the DNA is TGTGCCAGCCCCACCCCCTCTGGAAACACCATATATTTT.

This clonotype has just a few counts. The rearrangement uses TRBV28 and TRBJ1-1; perhaps TRBD1 as D (5 bases). The ends were cut back, 5 bases at V and 1 base at J, with 11 bases in the middle. The CDR3 covers 14 residues. Germline values: CDR1 MDHEN, CDR2 SYDVKM. This chain's CDR3 is CASSPTTENTEAFF. The DNA for the CDR3 is TGTGCCAGCAGTCCAACGACAGAGAACACTGAAGCTTTCTTT.

V usage is TRBV4-3 and J usage is TRBJ2-3; D assignment may be TRBD1 or TRBD2 (6 bases each). The length of the CDR3 is 16 residues. Looked up from germline, CDR1 is LGHNA and CDR2 is YSLEER. V was pared by 4 bases and J by 0 bases, with 14 bases between. CDR3 in DNA: TGCGCCAGCAGCCGGGGGGCAAGCTCTAGCACAGATACGCAGTATTTT. Its protein product is CASSRGASSSTDTQYF.

This clonotype was observed a handful of times. The chain employs TRBV20-1 and TRBJ1-4, with unresolved D. V was pared by 0 bases and J by 8 bases, with 16 bases between. Germline V lookup: CDR1 DFQATT, CDR2 SNEGSKA (reference sequence). The CDR3 extends over 15 amino acids. The CDR3: CSARDPTSGGEKLFF. The DNA of the CDR3 is TGCAGTGCTAGAGATCCGACCTCGGGTGGGGAAAAACTGTTTTTT.

This clonotype has a handful of counts. The CDR3 bases are TGTGCCAGCAGCTTAACAGGGGTCCACGAGCAGTACTTC. The encoded protein is CASSLTGVHEQYF. The chain uses TRBV7-9 and TRBJ2-7; 7 bases fit TRBD1. The CDR3 length is 13 residues. The V and J ends lost 2 bases and 5 bases, in that order; junction bases with no gene match: 3. Germline V gives CDR1 SEHNR, CDR2 FQNEAQ (reference sequence).

This chain connects TRBV7-9 to TRBJ2-3; weak D call: TRBD2 (6 bases). V was clipped by 5 bases and J by 2 bases, with 17 bases between them. There are 16 residues in the CDR3. Germline CDR1 reads SEHNR; CDR2 reads FQNEAQ (reference sequence). As DNA, the CDR3 is TGTGCCAGCAGCGCTTTGAGGGCGGGGTACACAGATACGCAGTATTTT. This codes for CASSALRAGYTDTQYF.

CDR3 in amino acids: CASSVIATTYNEQFF. The CDR3 DNA follows: TGTGCCAGCAGCGTAATAGCGACCACTTACAATGAGCAGTTCTTC. This rearrangement joins TRBV11-2 to TRBJ2-1, with TRBD2 as a possible D gene (5 bases). Trimming shortened V by 5 bases and J by 4 bases, and 15 bases separated the two germline ends. The length of the CDR3 is 15 residues. CDR1 is SGHAT and CDR2 is FQNNGV in the germline V gene.

The V gene is TRBV12-3 or TRBV12-4, the J gene TRBJ2-6, with D unresolved. This CDR3 has 15 amino acids. V was cut by 6 bases and J by 0 bases, with 9 bases left in between. The chain's CDR3 is CASRVGSSGANVLTF. The DNA of the CDR3 is TGTGCCAGCAGAGTAGGGTCCTCTGGGGCCAACGTCCTGACTTTC.

This clonotype occurred a few times. The chain couples TRBV20-1 to TRBJ1-5; 8 bases match TRBD1. The CDR3 has 16 residues. The trim removed 1 base at V and 4 bases at J, leaving 9 bases unmatched. Germline lookup yields CDR1 DFQATT and CDR2 SNEGSKA (reference sequence). Here the CDR3 DNA reads TGCAGTGCTAGAGTCCCCGGACAGGGCAGAAATCAGCCCCAGCATTTT. Its protein product is CSARVPGQGRNQPQHF.

Details on this clonotype: This sequence may be a read error, since a much larger clone differs from it by one base. The chain joins TRBV11-2 to TRBJ2-3; D perhaps matches TRBD1 (6 bases). The CDR3 is made up of 14 amino acids. Germline CDR1 and CDR2: SGHAT and FQNNGV. Trimming took off 0 bases at V and 4 bases at J, with 8 bases between the two ends. CDR3 bases: TGTGCCAGCAGCTTAGATCCAGGGGCAGATACGCAGTATTTT. Translated: CASSLDPGADTQYF. Based on the CDR3 plus reference TRBV11-2 and TRBJ2-3, the full variable domain is EAGVAQSPRYKIIEKRQSVAFWCNPISGHATLYWYQQILGQGPKLLIQFQNNGVVDDSQLPKDRFSAERLKGVDSTLKIQPAKLEDSAVYLCASSLDPGADTQYFGPGTRLTVL.

Comments on this clonotype: The conserved closing phenylalanine or tryptophan is absent in this CDR3, likely reflecting a read error. V and J are TRBV5-1 and TRBJ2-5, with 9 bases lining up with TRBD1. Looked up from germline, CDR1 is SGHRS and CDR2 is YFSETQ. The length of the CDR3 is 15 residues. J was trimmed by 4 bases and V by 4 bases; bases with no gene match: 8. The CDR3 DNA sequence: TGCGCCAGCAGCGCGGGACAGGGCAAAATAGAGACCCAGTACCTC. This encodes CASSAGQGKIETQYL.

The rearrangement uses TRBV7-2 and TRBJ2-6; the match to TRBD1 covers 8 bases. Germline V gene data show CDR1 as SGHTA and CDR2 as FQGNSA. This CDR3 has 17 amino acids. V dropped 6 bases and J dropped 0; count of bases not matched to a gene: 7. The chain's CDR3 is CASRLTGVVSGANVLTF. In DNA form, the CDR3 reads TGTGCCAGCAGATTGACAGGGGTGGTCTCTGGGGCCAACGTCCTGACTTTC.

This clonotype came up a few times. One end of the junction is discordant with germline, which a read error may explain. The V call is TRBV9, the J call TRBJ2-7; 7 bases align to TRBD2. Germline CDR1 is SGDLS and CDR2 is YYNGEE. The CDR3 sequence is 15 residues long. The CDR3 loop reads CASSASTGLGHEQLF. CDR3 DNA: TGTGCCAGCAGCGCCTCTACCGGACTAGGCCATGAGCAGCTCTTC.

This chain uses TRBV6-6 with TRBJ1-3; no definite D call. Germline V gene data show CDR1 as MNHNY and CDR2 as SVGAGI (reference sequence). The CDR3 is 15 residues long. The V end was cut by 2 bases, the J end by 2 bases, with 10 bases between. DNA of the CDR3: TGTGCCAGCAGTTACCCCAACGACCCTGGAAACACCATATATTTT. Protein: CASSYPNDPGNTIYF.